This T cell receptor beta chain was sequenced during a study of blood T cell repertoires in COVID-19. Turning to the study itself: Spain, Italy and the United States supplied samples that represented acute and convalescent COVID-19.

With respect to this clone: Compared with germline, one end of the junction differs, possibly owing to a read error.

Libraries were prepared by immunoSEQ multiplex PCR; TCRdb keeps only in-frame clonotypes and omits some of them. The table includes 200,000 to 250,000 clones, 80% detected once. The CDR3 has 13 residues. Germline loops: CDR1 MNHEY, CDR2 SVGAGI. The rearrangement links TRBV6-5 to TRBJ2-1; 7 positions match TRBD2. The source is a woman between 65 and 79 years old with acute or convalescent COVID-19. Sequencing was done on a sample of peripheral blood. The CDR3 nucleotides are TGTGCCAGCAGTTATCCGGGACTAAATATTTGGGTCTTC. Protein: CASSYPGLNIWVF.